This TCR beta chain was obtained from a study of graft-versus-host responses after intestinal transplantation. The overall study: Anti-thymocyte globulin induction, then tacrolimus and steroids for about 3 years, went to all recipients.

The CDR3 contains 16 residues. The V end was cut by 0 bases, the J end by 1 base, with 9 bases between. The germline gives CDR1 MGHRA, CDR2 YSYEKL. Regarding this clone: Antigen unknown.

The study, taken as a whole, reports: Across patients carrying graft-donor T cell macrochimerism, allografts held high graft-versus-host to host-versus-graft clonal ratios. Among recipient marrow samples, GvH clones were found; some appeared first in ileum or blood.

Assay: immunoSEQ multiplex PCR; the TCRdb copy retains only in-frame clones and omits some. Of about 15,000 clones in the sample, around 87% were seen once. The sequenced sample was bone marrow, obtained 125 days after intestinal transplantation. The sequence was collected from a human patient who received an intestinal transplant, so some T cells may come from the graft donor. V usage is TRBV4-1 and J usage is TRBJ1-4; D remains ambiguous. Here the CDR3 DNA reads TGCGCCAGCAGCCAAGAGGCAGGCGGAACTAATGAAAAACTGTTTTTT. Translating gives CASSQEAGGTNEKLFF.